This T cell receptor (beta chain) was captured in a study of control samples from healthy donors and cancer patients. Trimming pared 6 bases from V and 1 base from J, leaving 9 bases between. Germline assignment: CDR1 SNHLY and CDR2 FYNNEI. This CDR3 spans 14 amino acids. Generated by immunoSEQ multiplex PCR, the TCRdb table keeps only in-frame clones and is missing some. The profile shows about 95,000 clones, roughly nine tenths of them singletons. The chain joins TRBV2 to TRBJ2-2; a weak D match, TRBD1 (6 bases). The source of this sequence is a woman between 70 and 85 years old in good health. The sequencing sample was made of blood. CDR3 loop: CASRGAMNTGELFF. The CDR3 DNA reads TGTGCCAGCAGGGGGGCGATGAACACCGGGGAGCTGTTTTTT. Combining the CDR3 with reference TRBV2 and TRBJ2-2 gives the whole variable domain EPEVTQTPSHQVTQMGQEVILRCVPISNHLYFYWYRQILGQKVEFLVSFYNNEISEKSEIFDDQFSVERPDGSNFTLKIRSTKLEDSAMYFCASRGAMNTGELFFGEGSRLTVL.